What follows describes a single TCR beta chain. This sample is drawn from a study of T cell changes during pregnancy in multiple sclerosis. This table comes from immunoSEQ multiplex PCR, and its TCRdb copy is limited to in-frame clones, with some not included. The sample has approximately 97,000 clones; roughly 91% are singletons. This receptor was obtained from a female donor in good health, enrolled as a control in a pregnancy study. The input for sequencing was peripheral blood, taken after pregnancy.

Here the CDR3 reads CASRDRARTEAFF. In DNA, the CDR3 is TGTGCCAGCCGGGACAGGGCAAGGACTGAAGCTTTCTTT. V usage is TRBV27 and J usage is TRBJ1-1; TRBD1 matches 9 bases. There are 13 residues in the CDR3. The J segment lost 5 bases and the V segment lost 8 bases, leaving 6 bases of the junction unmatched. CDR1 and CDR2 (germline): MNHEY, SMNVEV (reference sequence).